Described below is a single T cell receptor beta chain sequence and its context. Per the original methods: Scientists estimated how many nucleated cells there were by amplifying reference gene primers. Clones were sequenced by immunoSEQ multiplex PCR, and TCRdb holds only the in-frame ones, with some missing. That table is the source of V, J and clone size, and D and trimming were worked out from the DNA. The sample lists some 100,000 clones; roughly 84% were seen once. Germline CDR1 reads SGHRS; CDR2 reads YFSETQ. There are 14 residues in the CDR3. With 10 bases removed from V and 1 base from J, the gap between germline ends came to 17 bases. This entry belongs to a study of blood T cell repertoires in COVID-19. The overall study: Samples came from the United States, Italy and Spain, spanning acute and convalescent COVID-19. T cells, B-cell-depleted T cells, or PBMCs supplied cDNA or gDNA.

The chain has TRBV5-1 and TRBJ1-1, with D maybe TRBD1 (6 bases). Material: peripheral blood. This receptor was taken from a human donor in a cohort sampled during active COVID-19. The CDR3 loop reads CASGTGTQNTEAFF. The CDR3 bases are TGCGCCTCCGGGACCGGGACACAGAACACTGAAGCTTTCTTT.